This is a list of T cell receptor beta chains from one sample in a study of low-dose radiotherapy and immunotherapy resistance in tumors. TCRdb ran MiXCR on the reads and lists one entry per CDR3 protein. The sample has roughly 90,000 distinct CDR3 sequences, 20% to 25% seen once. The sample was PBMCs, taken after low-dose radiotherapy plus immunotherapy. These receptors were collected from a female donor with ovarian cancer. Each CDR3 is given with its conserved first and last residue. A D gene is named only where the DNA matches it firmly. Part of the rows lack a size; the others show once, few, many or a class for expanded clones.

V,J,D,size,CDR3,DNA
TRBV29-1,TRBJ2-7,TRBD1,.,CSAGQGAGYEQYF,TGCAGCGCCGGACAGGGGGCGGGATACGAGCAGTACTTC
TRBV6-5,TRBJ1-5,.,many,CASSRDPGGNQPQHF,TGTGCCAGCAGCAGAGATCCGGGAGGCAATCAGCCCCAGCATTTT
TRBV5-3,TRBJ2-2,.,.,CASSLPGGTSGTGELFFF,.
TRBV29-1,TRBJ2-5,.,.,CSVEVGKRETQYF,TGCAGCGTTGAAGTTGGCAAGCGGGAGACCCAGTACTTC
TRBV7-9,TRBJ2-3,TRBD2,many,CASSQRGDPDTQYF,TGTGCCAGCAGCCAACGGGGGGACCCAGATACGCAGTATTTT
TRBV5-1,TRBJ2-7,TRBD2,.,CASSPSGVYEQYF,TGCGCCAGCTCACCAAGCGGGGTCTACGAGCAGTACTTC
TRBV29-1,TRBJ2-5,TRBD2,many,CSVLLPRPGTSGRETQYF,TGCAGCGTCCTATTACCGAGACCCGGGACTAGCGGCCGCGAGACCCAGTACTTC
TRBV6-2/TRBV6-3,TRBJ1-5,.,many,CASSDRSQGRNQPQHF,TGTGCCAGCAGTGACCGTTCTCAGGGGCGCAATCAGCCCCAGCATTTT
TRBV5-1,TRBJ1-6,.,.,CASSLSGASWNSPLHF,TGCGCCAGCAGTCTTTCGGGGGCTTCATGGAATTCACCCCTCCACTTT
TRBV19,TRBJ2-3,TRBD2,few,CASSMGAGADTQYF,TGTGCCAGTAGTATGGGAGCGGGAGCGGATACGCAGTATTTT
TRBV20-1,TRBJ2-7,TRBD1,many,CSPAGGPNYEQYF,TGCAGTCCCGCAGGGGGACCTAACTACGAGCAGTACTTC
TRBV7-2,TRBJ1-1,.,many,CASSLAGMNTEAFF,TGTGCCAGCAGCTTAGCGGGGATGAACACTGAAGCTTTCTTT
TRBV19,TRBJ2-7,TRBD2,few,CASRLAGGIYEQYF,TGTGCCAGTCGACTAGCGGGAGGGATATACGAGCAGTACTTC
TRBV7-9,TRBJ2-7,.,.,CASSSGTISYEQYF,TGTGCCAGCAGCTCCGGGACAATTAGTTACGAGCAGTACTTC
TRBV9,TRBJ2-2,TRBD1,many,CASSVARQGAAGELFF,TGTGCCAGCAGCGTAGCTAGGCAGGGGGCGGCCGGGGAGCTGTTTTTT
TRBV28,TRBJ2-1,.,.,CASSLGDRTEQFF,TGTGCCAGCAGTCTAGGGGACCGAACCGAGCAGTTCTTC
TRBV28,TRBJ2-7,.,few,CASSSNRVHEQYF,TGTGCCAGCAGCTCCAACAGGGTCCACGAGCAGTACTTC
TRBV10-1,TRBJ2-3,.,many,CASSVSRRTDTQYF,TGCGCCAGCAGTGTCTCCAGGAGAACAGATACGCAGTATTTT
TRBV5-4,TRBJ2-3,.,many,CASTLEGPVTDTQYF,TGTGCCAGTACGTTGGAGGGTCCGGTCACAGATACGCAGTATTTT
TRBV20-1,TRBJ1-6,TRBD1,many,CSARDGGDSDWNSPLHF,TGCAGTGCTAGAGATGGGGGGGACAGCGACTGGAATTCACCCCTCCACTTT
TRBV24-1,TRBJ2-3,.,many,CATSPARRDPDTQYF,TGTGCCACCAGTCCGGCCCGGAGGGACCCAGATACGCAGTATTTT
TRBV20-1,TRBJ1-5,.,.,CSASLDWNQPQHF,TGCAGTGCTTCTCTCGACTGGAATCAGCCCCAGCATTTT
TRBV2,TRBJ1-5,.,many,CASSGDTGNQPQHF,TGTGCCAGCAGCGGGGACACCGGCAATCAGCCCCAGCATTTT
TRBV29-1,TRBJ2-5,.,many,CSVERQVGETQYF,TGCAGCGTTGAACGTCAGGTCGGGGAGACCCAGTACTTC
TRBV2,TRBJ2-4,.,many,CASSEEGVAKNIQYF,TGTGCCAGCAGTGAAGAGGGGGTAGCCAAAAACATTCAGTACTTC
TRBV11-2,TRBJ2-3,.,many,CASSLERTDTQYF,TGTGCCAGCAGCTTAGAGAGGACAGATACGCAGTATTTT
TRBV7-3,TRBJ2-1,.,.,CASSLRGDSYNEQFF,TGTGCCAGCAGCCTAAGGGGGGATTCCTACAATGAGCAGTTCTTC
TRBV11-1,TRBJ1-1,TRBD1,many,CASSYGTGGMNTEAFF,TGTGCCAGCAGCTACGGGACAGGGGGCATGAACACTGAAGCTTTCTTT
TRBV20-1,TRBJ1-5,.,many,CSARDSGSGNQPQHF,TGCAGTGCTAGAGATTCGGGGTCAGGCAATCAGCCCCAGCATTTT
TRBV9,TRBJ2-7,.,many,CASSVLLAYEQYF,TGTGCCAGCAGCGTTTTGCTAGCGTACGAGCAGTACTTC
TRBV11-2,TRBJ2-1,.,few,CASSSGEAYNEQFF,TGTGCCAGCAGTTCAGGGGAAGCCTACAATGAGCAGTTCTTC
TRBV27,TRBJ2-1,.,.,CASSRAINSYNEQFF,TGTGCCAGCAGTAGAGCTATCAACTCCTACAATGAGCAGTTCTTC
TRBV20-1,TRBJ2-3,TRBD2,many,CSAGERGGSYDTQYF,TGCAGTGCTGGGGAGCGGGGGGGGTCCTACGATACGCAGTATTTT
TRBV6-5,TRBJ1-3,.,few,CASSVEGLSGNTIYF,TGTGCCAGCAGTGTCGAAGGGCTCTCTGGAAACACCATATATTTT
TRBV7-9,TRBJ1-1,.,many,CASSSGQNTEAFF,TGTGCCAGCAGCTCGGGACAGAACACTGAAGCTTTCTTT
TRBV7-2,TRBJ2-7,TRBD1,many,CASSSLTGLGTEQYF,TGTGCCAGCAGCTCCCTGACAGGGCTAGGTACCGAGCAGTACTTC
TRBV3-1,TRBJ2-5,TRBD2,.,CASSQRAGGRTGETQYF,TGTGCCAGCAGCCAACGAGCGGGGGGCCGAACGGGAGAGACCCAGTACTTC
TRBV20-1,TRBJ1-1,.,.,CSGRRNTEAFF,TGCAGTGGACGGAGGAACACTGAAGCTTTCTTT
TRBV3-1,TRBJ2-7,.,many,CASSQVLSGAYEQYF,TGTGCCAGCAGCCAAGTATTGTCGGGCGCCTACGAGCAGTACTTC
TRBV5-4,TRBJ2-3,.,many,CASSTLENTQYF,TGTGCCAGCAGTACTCTTGAAAATACGCAGTATTTT